One sample yielded the 12 T cell receptor beta chains listed below, sequenced in a study of shared clonotypes between healthy human individuals (dated by TCRdb to 2020 to 2021). The library was produced with the immunoSEQ multiplex PCR assay. TCRdb stores this immuneACCESS table with in-frame sequences only. Part of the clones is absent; in the studies checked, under half of the shortfall reflects unresolved V genes, and no reason is known for the rest. The sample profile shows about 520,000 clones; about 72% of them were found once. Together, the top ten hold 12% of the sample. Sequenced: PBMCs. The receptor set was obtained from a woman aged 40 to 50 in good health. Some clones in this sample may be carry-over from other donors' samples.

The rearrangement joins TRBV4-1 to TRBJ2-6, with 7 positions matching TRBD1. This CDR3 comprises 17 residues. J lost 2 bases, V lost 0 bases, and 4 bases had no gene match. Looked up from germline, CDR1 is MGHRA and CDR2 is YSYEKL. This CDR3 reads CASSQDGTDPGANVLTF. The CDR3 coding sequence is TGCGCCAGCAGCCAAGATGGGACAGACCCTGGGGCCAACGTCCTGACTTTC.

The chain couples TRBV28 to TRBJ1-1; the match to TRBD1 covers 8 bases. V lost 5 bases to trimming and J lost 7 bases; unmatched junction nucleotides: 15. Germline values: CDR1 MDHEN, CDR2 SYDVKM. This CDR3 comprises 16 residues. The CDR3, as DNA: TGTGCCAGCAGTCCAGAACCGGGACAGGAACGGGATGAAGCTTTCTTT. This sequence encodes CASSPEPGQERDEAFF.

This clone appeared once. The chain carries TRBV19 and TRBJ2-1, with 7 positions matching TRBD1. Germline CDR1 is LNHDA and CDR2 is SQIVND (reference sequence). The J segment lost 0 bases and the V segment lost 10 bases, leaving 3 bases of the junction unmatched. The CDR3 sequence is 13 residues long. CDR3: CATGQTSYNEQFF. DNA for the CDR3: TGTGCCACGGGACAGACCTCCTACAATGAGCAGTTCTTC. Together with reference TRBV19 and TRBJ2-1, the CDR3 gives the full variable domain: DGGITQSPKYLFRKEGQNVTLSCEQNLNHDAMYWYRQDPGQGLRLIYYSQIVNDFQKGDIAEGYSVSREKKESFPLTVTSAQKNPTAFYLCATGQTSYNEQFFGPGTRLTVL.

The gene calls are TRBV7-2 and TRBJ1-2; D unresolved. The V and J ends lost 5 bases and 8 bases respectively, with 18 bases between them. This CDR3 is 14 amino acids long. Germline lookup yields CDR1 SGHTA and CDR2 FQGNSA. CDR3 residues: CASSPTGSLWGYTF. The CDR3 DNA reads as TGTGCCAGCAGCCCTACGGGGTCTCTTTGGGGCTACACCTTC.

This chain uses TRBV18 with TRBJ2-3, with 8 bases that match TRBD2. J was trimmed by 1 base and V by 1 base; bases with no gene match: 10. The CDR3 has 18 residues. Germline CDR1 reads KGHSH; CDR2 reads LQKENI. The CDR3 sequence: CASSPQASGPGGTDTQYF. Here the CDR3 DNA reads TGTGCCAGCTCACCACAGGCTAGCGGGCCTGGGGGCACAGATACGCAGTATTTT.

The chain joins TRBV1 to TRBJ2-1; the table gives TRBD2 as D, unverified against the DNA. TRBV1 represents a pseudogene. The CDR3 has 11 residues. CDR3 amino acids: CTSSHPLEQFF. CDR3 DNA: TGCACCAGCAGCCACCCCCTTGAGCAGTTCTTC.

CDR3 protein: CATRGVLAREQYF. The CDR3, as DNA: TGTGCCACCAGGGGGGTACTAGCGCGCGAGCAGTACTTC. The V and J genes are TRBV10-3 and TRBJ2-7; D may correspond to TRBD1 or TRBD2 (7 bases each). Per germline, CDR1 ENHRY and CDR2 SYGVKD. V lost 10 bases, J lost 6 bases, and 19 bases lay in between. This CDR3 is built from 13 residues.

This chain joins TRBV7-6 and TRBJ2-3; 9 bases are a match to TRBD2. Germline loops: CDR1 SGHVS, CDR2 FNYEAQ. The CDR3 consists of 14 residues. Trimming cost V 5 bases and J 6 bases; bases outside gene matches: 6. The CDR3 reads CASSISGGGDTQYF. CDR3 DNA: TGTGCCAGCAGCATTAGCGGGGGCGGCGATACGCAGTATTTT. Complete variable domain (other parts from reference TRBV7-6 and TRBJ2-3): GAGVSQSPRYKVTKRGQDVALRCDPISGHVSLYWYRQALGQGPEFLTYFNYEAQQDKSGLPNDRFSAERPEGSISTLTIQRTEQRDSAMYRCASSISGGGDTQYFGPGTRLTVL.

The V call is TRBV6-1, the J call TRBJ1-5; D unresolved. V shed 2 bases and J shed 7 bases, with 9 bases lying between them. The CDR3 has 13 residues. Germline assignment: CDR1 MNHNS and CDR2 SASEGT. CDR3 DNA: TGTGCCAGCAGTGAATCCCAGGAACAGCCCCAGCATTTT. Translation: CASSESQEQPQHF.

The gene calls are TRBV11-2 and TRBJ2-3, with D possibly being TRBD2 (5 bases). This CDR3 contains 15 residues. Per germline, CDR1 SGHAT and CDR2 FQNNGV. Trimming cost V 1 base and J 2 bases, with 10 bases left between them. The CDR3 protein is CASSLGGSHTDTQYF. CDR3 nucleotides: TGTGCCAGCAGCTTAGGAGGGTCCCACACAGATACGCAGTATTTT.

The gene calls are TRBV4-3 and TRBJ2-2; a weak D match, TRBD1 (5 bases). The CDR3 extends over 17 amino acids. The V end lost 4 bases, the J end lost 0 bases, and 15 bases lay between the germline ends. Germline V gene lookup returns CDR1 LGHNA and CDR2 YSLEER. The CDR3 sequence: CASSPAGSDPNTGELFF. The CDR3 DNA follows: TGCGCCAGCAGCCCAGCAGGGTCGGATCCGAACACCGGGGAGCTGTTTTTT.

The rearrangement uses TRBV30 and TRBJ2-7; 11 bases agree with TRBD2. Per germline, CDR1 GTSNPN and CDR2 SVGIG (reference sequence). The CDR3 is 13 amino acids. V lost 8 bases, J lost 4 bases, and 7 bases stayed unmatched. CDR3: CAGTSGSIYEQYF. CDR3 coding DNA: TGTGCCGGCACTAGCGGGAGTATTTACGAGCAGTACTTC.